This TCR beta chain emerged from a study of OX40 agonist ivuxolimab in advanced cancers. For the study in its entirety: The costimulatory receptor OX40 (CD134) was targeted by ivuxolimab, a fully human IgG2 agonistic monoclonal antibody. In the dose-escalation cohort, approximately 82% of patients were male, and the mean age was approximately 60 years with a range of roughly 23 to 79. Partial responses occurred in three dose-escalation patients, of whom one had hepatocellular carcinoma and two had cutaneous melanoma. Patients were allowed to have had prior anti-PD-1, anti-PD-L1 or anti-CTLA-4 therapy, and approximately 39% of the dose-escalation patients had been treated with checkpoint inhibitors. Peripheral TCRbeta sequencing was intended to test whether TCR sequence diversity was altered and clonal T-cell expansion was caused by ivuxolimab. Intravenous ivuxolimab was administered to patients every 2 weeks at six dose levels: 0.01, 0.1, 0.3, 1.5, 3 and 10 mg/kg. The monotherapy dose-escalation portion (N ≈ 55 patients) of the phase I ivuxolimab trial is reported in the paper. Of the approximately 54 patients in dose escalation, about 19 had hepatocellular carcinoma, about 15 had melanoma, 9 had renal cell carcinoma and 9 had head and neck cancer. The study at large found these results: After ivuxolimab, more expanded clones were found on average in CD8+ T cells than in CD4+ T cells. Low levels of normalized T-cell clonal expansion were also shown by some nonresponding patients. The antigen specificity of the clonally expanded peripheral T cells was not determined. Clonal expansion of both CD4+ and CD8+ blood T cells was observed from baseline to week 6 at doses 0.1 to 3.0 mg/kg. In the 0.1-3.0 mg/kg groups, partial responders had among the lowest normalized peripheral clonal expansion, particularly in CD8+ T cells.

Genomic DNA was isolated from the sorted cells so that the TCRbeta CDR3 region could be sequenced. The immunoSEQ Assay was used for sequencing of TCRbeta CDR3 regions. The clones in this table, taken by TCRdb from immuneACCESS, are in-frame only. Not every clone is retained; where verified, under half of the shortfall comes from an unresolved V gene, and the cause of the rest is unknown. In all, the sample holds roughly 59,000 clones, and around 90% of those were seen once. Of the sample, approximately 5.4% falls within the top ten clones. Patients with autoimmune disease history or receiving systemic immunosuppression were excluded from the trial. Peripheral blood for TCR sequencing was collected from all dose cohorts at baseline, on cycle 4 day 1, and on cycle 7 day 1. Samples were obtained from an open-label, multicenter, first-in-human phase I dose-escalation trial of ivuxolimab. Adults with locally advanced or metastatic head and neck squamous cell, hepatocellular, melanoma or renal cell carcinoma were enrolled in the trial. Before TCR sequencing, CD4+ and CD8+ T cells were separately sorted from peripheral blood.

The germline V gene gives CDR1 as SQVTM and CDR2 as ANQGSEA. The trim is 3 bases for V and 7 bases for J, with a gap of 9 bases between the germline ends. There are 11 amino acids in the CDR3, from cysteine to phenylalanine inclusive. Of the read, only the CDR3 DNA is kept; its 33 bases are in frame from base 1. Note on this clone: Its antigen remains unidentified. Base quality data are lacking; no much larger clone is found one base away.

Recombination joined TRBV29-1 with TRBJ1-2, with the D gene too uncertain to name. This material consisted of CD4+ or CD8+ T cells sorted from blood, taken in a trial of the OX40 agonist ivuxolimab. The clonotype comes from an adult with an advanced solid tumor such as melanoma, head and neck, liver or kidney cancer. The CDR3 region: CSVDRGGGYTF. The DNA sequence follows: TGCAGCGTTGATCGGGGTGGTGGCTACACCTTC. Here the CDR3 is joined to the reference TRBV29-1 and TRBJ1-2 genes, and the full variable domain is: SAVISQKPSRDICQRGTSLTIQCQVDSQVTMMFWYRQQPGQSLTLIATANQGSEATYESGFVIDKFPISRPNLTFSTLTVSNMSPEDSSIYLCSVDRGGGYTFGSGTRLTVV.